Presented here are 11 T cell receptor beta chains from one specimen sequenced in a study of molecular identifiers for immune sequencing clone quantification. TCRdb analysed the PCR reads with MiXCR anew, one entry per CDR3 protein. The table lists about half a million distinct CDR3 sequences, around 21% of them singletons. The specimen was naive CD8+ T cells from blood, with Jurkat cell RNA spiked in. The sample's subset: FACS-sorted CD8+CD4-CCR7+CD45RA+ naive T cells. These receptors were obtained from a human donor in good health. Some libraries in this study had Jurkat cell RNA spiked in.

Worth noting for this clonotype: The junction departs from the called germline gene at one end, perhaps through a read error. The V call is TRBV19, the J call TRBJ1-5, with 11 bases that match TRBD1. Germline V gene sequence: CDR1 LNHDA, CDR2 SQIVND (reference sequence). The CDR3 runs 15 residues. For the CDR3, the DNA is TGTGCCAGTAGTGGCGGACAGGGGGCACATCAGCCCCGGCATTTT. Residues: CASSGGQGAHQPRHF.

This clonotype was detected a few times. The V gene is TRBV19, the J gene TRBJ1-1; D unclear. Per germline, CDR1 LNHDA and CDR2 SQIVND (reference sequence). V lost 4 bases to trimming and J lost 4 bases, with 7 bases between them. The CDR3 is 12 amino acids. For the CDR3, the DNA is TGTGCCAGTAGTAAATCCGCCACTGAAGCTTTCTTT. This sequence encodes CASSKSATEAFF.

This clonotype came up many times. The V call is TRBV7-6, the J call TRBJ2-7; TRBD1 agrees at 8 bases. The germline gives CDR1 SGHVS, CDR2 FNYEAQ. Germline trimming cut 4 bases from V and 6 bases from J; bases unmatched to any gene: 14. There are 16 residues in the CDR3. CDR3 DNA: TGTGCCAGCAGCTCCGAGACAGGGGAGGACGTGGGCGAGCAGTACTTC. Protein product: CASSSETGEDVGEQYF. The entire variable domain, with the rest obtained from reference TRBV7-6 and TRBJ2-7, is as follows: GAGVSQSPRYKVTKRGQDVALRCDPISGHVSLYWYRQALGQGPEFLTYFNYEAQQDKSGLPNDRFSAERPEGSISTLTIQRTEQRDSAMYRCASSSETGEDVGEQYFGPGTRLTVT.

For this clonotype: This may arise from a read error, as a much more abundant clone is one base away. This rearrangement joins TRBV12-3 or TRBV12-4 to TRBJ1-5, with D possibly being TRBD1 (5 bases). This CDR3 is 19 amino acids long. The CDR3 nucleotides read TGTGCCAGCAGTTCCTCCTCCCTGGAGGTGGGGGATGGCAATCAGCTCCAGCATTTT. It is translated as CASSSSSLEVGDGNQLQHF.

This clonotype was seen ten or more times. This chain uses TRBV6-5 with TRBJ2-2; D remains ambiguous. Germline CDR1 is MNHEY and CDR2 is SVGAGI. The CDR3 covers 13 residues. V lost 6 bases, J lost 2 bases, and 7 bases lay in between. The CDR3 reads CASRAGNTGELFF. The CDR3 DNA follows: TGTGCCAGCAGGGCAGGCAACACCGGGGAGCTGTTTTTT.

This clonotype was seen ten or more times. The V call is TRBV7-9, the J call TRBJ2-1, with a tentative D call TRBD2 (6 bases). The CDR3 is 14 amino acids. V was pared by 3 bases and J by 3 bases, with 9 bases between. Germline CDR1 reads SEHNR; CDR2 reads FQNEAQ (reference sequence). The CDR3 DNA reads TGTGCCAGCAGCTTGGGGGGAGTCTACAATGAGCAGTTCTTC. Translation: CASSLGGVYNEQFF.

The CDR3: CASSLTGQGKLFF. The CDR3, as DNA: TGTGCCAGCAGTTTAACAGGACAAGGAAAACTGTTTTTT. The rearrangement uses TRBV28 and TRBJ1-4; D is possibly TRBD1 (5 bases). Germline CDR1 is MDHEN and CDR2 is SYDVKM. The CDR3 sequence is 13 residues long. V lost 2 bases, J lost 10 bases, and 11 bases lay in between.

This clonotype was seen repeatedly, ten times or more. The chain combines TRBV29-1 with TRBJ2-5, with a tentative D call TRBD1 (5 bases). Between the trimmed V and J ends, which lost 1 base and 1 base, there was a span of 16 bases. Germline V gene sequence: CDR1 SQVTM, CDR2 ANQGSEA. There are 16 residues in the CDR3. CDR3 nucleotide sequence: TGCAGCGTTGAAGGGGGTGACAGAGACTTCCAAGAGACCCAGTACTTC. Translated: CSVEGGDRDFQETQYF.

This clonotype came up many times. V is TRBV20-1 and J is TRBJ2-3, with 10 positions matching TRBD2. The germline CDR1 and CDR2 sequences are DFQATT and SNEGSKA (reference sequence). The CDR3 has 17 residues. The V and J ends lost 6 bases and 2 bases, in that order; junction bases with no gene match: 14. The CDR3 region is CSATEITSGKDTDTQYF. In DNA form, the CDR3 reads TGCAGTGCAACCGAAATTACTAGCGGGAAAGACACAGATACGCAGTATTTT.

This clonotype has a count of ten or more. The V call is TRBV20-1, the J call TRBJ2-7; D is unresolved. The CDR3 runs 14 residues. Looked up from germline, CDR1 is DFQATT and CDR2 is SNEGSKA (reference sequence). The V end lost 6 bases, the J end lost 2 bases, and 17 bases lay between the germline ends. The CDR3 loop reads CSAPRQDTTYEQYF. The CDR3 DNA reads TGCAGTGCCCCCCGTCAAGATACAACCTACGAGCAGTACTTC.

The chain employs TRBV6-2 or TRBV6-3 and TRBJ2-7, with D possibly being TRBD1 (6 bases). This CDR3 contains 12 residues. V was pared by 7 bases and J by 2 bases, with 9 bases between. Germline CDR1 MNHEY, CDR2 SVGEGT. The CDR3: CASIGQTYEQYF. The DNA of the CDR3 is TGTGCCAGCATAGGACAGACCTACGAGCAGTACTTC.